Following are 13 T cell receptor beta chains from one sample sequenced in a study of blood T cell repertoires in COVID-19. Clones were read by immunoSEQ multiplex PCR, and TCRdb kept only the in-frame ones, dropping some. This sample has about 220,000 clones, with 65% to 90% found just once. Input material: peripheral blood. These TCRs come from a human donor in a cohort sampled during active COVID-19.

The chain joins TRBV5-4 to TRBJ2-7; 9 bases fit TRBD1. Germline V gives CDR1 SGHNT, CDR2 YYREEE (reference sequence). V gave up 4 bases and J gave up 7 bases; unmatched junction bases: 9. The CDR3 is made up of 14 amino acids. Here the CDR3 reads CASSAGQGSEEQYF. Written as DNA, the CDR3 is TGTGCCAGCAGCGCCGGACAGGGGTCGGAAGAGCAGTACTTC.

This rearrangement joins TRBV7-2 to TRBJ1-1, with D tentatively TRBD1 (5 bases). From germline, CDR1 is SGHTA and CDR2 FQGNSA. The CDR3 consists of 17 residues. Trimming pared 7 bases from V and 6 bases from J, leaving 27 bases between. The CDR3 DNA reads TGTGCCAGCACCGCCAGAAATTTGGGGGGATACTTACCTGAAGCTTTCTTT. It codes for CASTARNLGGYLPEAFF. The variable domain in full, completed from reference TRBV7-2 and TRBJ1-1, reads GAGVSQSPSNKVTEKGKDVELRCDPISGHTALYWYRQSLGQGLEFLIYFQGNSAPDKSGLPSDRFSAERTGGSVSTLTIQRTQQEDSAVYLCASTARNLGGYLPEAFFGQGTRLTVV.

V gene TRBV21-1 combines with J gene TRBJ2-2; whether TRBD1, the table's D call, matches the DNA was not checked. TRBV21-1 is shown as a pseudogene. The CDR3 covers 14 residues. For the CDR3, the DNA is TGTGCCAGCAGCAAAAATCACAGCACCGGGGAGCTGTTTTTT. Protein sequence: CASSKNHSTGELFF.

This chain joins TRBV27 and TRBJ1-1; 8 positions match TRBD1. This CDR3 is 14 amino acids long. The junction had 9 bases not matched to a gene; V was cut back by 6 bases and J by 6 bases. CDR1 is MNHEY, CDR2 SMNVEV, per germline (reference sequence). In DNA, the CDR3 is TGTGCCAGCAGGCCTCGACAGGGGTTCGCTGAAGCTTTCTTT. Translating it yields CASRPRQGFAEAFF.

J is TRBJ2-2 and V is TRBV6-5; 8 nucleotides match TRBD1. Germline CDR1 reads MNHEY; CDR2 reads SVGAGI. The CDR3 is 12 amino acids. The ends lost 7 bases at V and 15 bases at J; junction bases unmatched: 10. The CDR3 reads CASTHGQGRVFF. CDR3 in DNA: TGTGCCAGCACCCACGGACAGGGACGGGTGTTTTTT.

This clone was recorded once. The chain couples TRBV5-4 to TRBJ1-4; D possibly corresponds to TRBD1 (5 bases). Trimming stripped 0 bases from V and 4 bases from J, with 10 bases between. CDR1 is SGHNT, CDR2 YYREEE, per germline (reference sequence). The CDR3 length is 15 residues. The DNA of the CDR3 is TGTGCCAGCAGCTTGGTGGGAGGGGATAATGAAAAACTGTTTTTT. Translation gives CASSLVGGDNEKLFF.

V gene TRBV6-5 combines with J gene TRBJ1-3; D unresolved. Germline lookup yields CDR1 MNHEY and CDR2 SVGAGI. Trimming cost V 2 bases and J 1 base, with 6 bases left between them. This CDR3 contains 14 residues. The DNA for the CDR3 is TGTGCCAGCAGTTACGGGAGTTCTGGAAACACCATATATTTT. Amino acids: CASSYGSSGNTIYF.

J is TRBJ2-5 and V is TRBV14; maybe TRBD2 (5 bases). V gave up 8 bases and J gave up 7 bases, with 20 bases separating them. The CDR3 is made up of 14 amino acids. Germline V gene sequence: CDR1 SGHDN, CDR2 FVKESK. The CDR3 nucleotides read TGTGCCAGCTCGAACCCGGGATGGGTGGGGACCCAGTACTTC. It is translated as CASSNPGWVGTQYF.

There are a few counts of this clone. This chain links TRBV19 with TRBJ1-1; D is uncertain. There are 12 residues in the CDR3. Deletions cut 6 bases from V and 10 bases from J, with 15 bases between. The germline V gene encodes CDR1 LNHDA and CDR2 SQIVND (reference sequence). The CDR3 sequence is CASRQTPGGAFF. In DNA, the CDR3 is TGTGCCAGTAGGCAGACCCCGGGAGGAGCTTTCTTT.

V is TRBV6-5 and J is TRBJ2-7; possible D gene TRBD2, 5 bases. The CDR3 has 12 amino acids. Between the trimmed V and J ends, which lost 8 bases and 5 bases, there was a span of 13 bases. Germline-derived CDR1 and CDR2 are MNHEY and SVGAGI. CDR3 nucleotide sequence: TGTGCCAGCCTACCCACCGGGGACGAGCAGTACTTC. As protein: CASLPTGDEQYF.

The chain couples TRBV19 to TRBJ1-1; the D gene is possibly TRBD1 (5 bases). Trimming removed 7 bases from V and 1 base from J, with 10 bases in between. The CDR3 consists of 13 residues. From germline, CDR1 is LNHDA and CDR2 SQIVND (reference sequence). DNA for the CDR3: TGTGCCAGTACCTGGACACGGAACACTGAAGCTTTCTTT. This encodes CASTWTRNTEAFF.

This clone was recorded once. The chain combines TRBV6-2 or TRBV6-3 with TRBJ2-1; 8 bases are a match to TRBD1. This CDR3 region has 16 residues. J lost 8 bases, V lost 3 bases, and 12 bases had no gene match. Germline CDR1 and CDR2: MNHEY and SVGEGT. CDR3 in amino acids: CASSYGTGQGNYEQFF. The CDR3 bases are TGTGCCAGCAGTTATGGGACCGGACAGGGTAACTATGAGCAGTTCTTC.

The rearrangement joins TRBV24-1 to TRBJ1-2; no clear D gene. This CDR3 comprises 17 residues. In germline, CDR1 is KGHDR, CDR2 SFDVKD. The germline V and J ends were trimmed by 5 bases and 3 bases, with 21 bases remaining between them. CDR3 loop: CATSAVRPTPRDYGYTF. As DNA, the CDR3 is TGTGCCACCAGTGCGGTGCGACCAACCCCCCGGGACTATGGCTACACCTTC.